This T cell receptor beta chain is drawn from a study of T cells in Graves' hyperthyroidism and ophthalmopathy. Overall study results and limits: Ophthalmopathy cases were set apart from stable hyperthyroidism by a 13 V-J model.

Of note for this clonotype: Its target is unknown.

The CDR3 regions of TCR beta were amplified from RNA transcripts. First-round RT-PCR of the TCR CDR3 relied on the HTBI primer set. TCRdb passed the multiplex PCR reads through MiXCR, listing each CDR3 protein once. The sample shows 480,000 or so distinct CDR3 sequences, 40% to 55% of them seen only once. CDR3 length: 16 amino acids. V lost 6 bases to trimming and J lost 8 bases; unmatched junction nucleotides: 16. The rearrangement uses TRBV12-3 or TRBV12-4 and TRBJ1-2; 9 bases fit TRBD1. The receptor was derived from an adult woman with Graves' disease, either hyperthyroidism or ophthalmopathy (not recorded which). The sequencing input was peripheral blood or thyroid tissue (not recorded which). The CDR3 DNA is TGTGCCAGCAGCGGACCGGGACAGGGTAATTTTTACGGCTACACCTTC. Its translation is CASSGPGQGNFYGYTF.